The 26 T cell receptor beta chains presented below share a single source sample, sequenced in a study of glioma-infiltrating T cells. The iRepertoire nested amplicon-rescue multiplex PCR amplified TCR alpha and beta CDR3s from RNA. MiXCR, run by TCRdb on the multiplex PCR reads, gives a single entry per CDR3 protein. Among 150,000 to 200,000 distinct CDR3 sequences listed, 43% were seen once. The sequenced sample consisted of glioma tissue, nonneoplastic brain tissue, or PBMCs (not recorded which). The receptor source for this set is a human donor with low-grade glioma or glioblastoma, undergoing nonglioma brain surgery, or in good health (not recorded which).

A note on this clonotype: A read error may explain this, as a much larger clone is one base away. The J gene is TRBJ2-7, the V gene TRBV20-1; TRBD1 matches at 9 bases. Trimming removed 1 base from V and 5 bases from J; junction bases left unmatched: 15. The germline V gene encodes CDR1 DFQATT and CDR2 SNEGSKA (reference sequence). The CDR3 is 17 residues long. The CDR3 DNA reads TGCAGTGCTAGAGGGACAGGGGCTTCTAACGGGATCAACGAGCAGTACTTC. Translation: CSARGTGASNGINEQYF.

The chain employs TRBV5-4 and TRBJ2-3; TRBD2 agrees at 10 bases. CDR1 and CDR2 (germline): SGHNT, YYREEE (reference sequence). J gave up 4 bases and V 4 bases, and 6 bases lay outside the gene matches. The CDR3 totals 15 residues. CDR3 loop: CASSPSGSVADTQYF. CDR3 in DNA: TGTGCCAGCAGCCCTAGCGGGAGCGTCGCAGATACGCAGTATTTT.

As for this clonotype: A read error is possible here, since a much larger clone lies one base away. The CDR3 region is CASSPLGWEQYF. The CDR3, as DNA: TGTGCCAGCTCACCCCTCGGGTGGGAGCAGTACTTC. The J gene is TRBJ2-7, the V gene TRBV18; no clear D gene. Germline V gene data show CDR1 as KGHSH and CDR2 as LQKENI. With 3 bases removed from V and 7 bases from J, the gap between germline ends came to 10 bases. This CDR3 spans 12 amino acids. Supplemented by reference TRBV18 and TRBJ2-7, the full variable domain reads NAGVMQNPRHLVRRRGQEARLRCSPMKGHSHVYWYRQLPEEGLKFMVYLQKENIIDESGMPKERFSAEFPKEGPSILRIQQVVRGDSAAYFCASSPLGWEQYFGPGTRLTVT.

This clonotype was seen only a few times. J is TRBJ2-7 and V is TRBV5-1; the D call may be TRBD1 or TRBD2 (5 bases each). V was trimmed by 2 bases and J by 3 bases, leaving 9 bases between them. CDR1 and CDR2 (germline): SGHRS, YFSETQ. This CDR3 has 13 residues. The CDR3 region is CASSFRDLYEQYF. The CDR3 DNA follows: TGCGCCAGCAGCTTCCGGGACCTCTACGAGCAGTACTTC. Drawing the rest from reference TRBV5-1 and TRBJ2-7, the complete variable domain is KAGVTQTPRYLIKTRGQQVTLSCSPISGHRSVSWYQQTPGQGLQFLFEYFSETQRNKGNFPGRFSGRQFSNSRSEMNVSTLELGDSALYLCASSFRDLYEQYFGPGTRLTVT.

This clonotype came up many times. The V and J genes are TRBV20-1 and TRBJ2-1; D call uncertain. Germline V gene data show CDR1 as DFQATT and CDR2 as SNEGSKA (reference sequence). The V end lost 6 bases, the J end lost 7 bases, and 22 bases lay between the germline ends. The CDR3 extends over 15 amino acids. DNA of the CDR3: TGCAGTGCCCCGTGGGGTTTTGGCTCGCGTAATGAGCAGTTCTTC. It codes for CSAPWGFGSRNEQFF.

In this sample, this clonotype turned up many times. The chain couples TRBV12-3 or TRBV12-4 to TRBJ1-1; tentatively, D is TRBD1 (6 bases). The CDR3 spans 14 residues. V lost 4 bases to trimming and J lost 1 base, with 10 bases between them. The CDR3 sequence: CASSSGGENTEAFF. The CDR3 DNA sequence: TGTGCCAGCAGTTCCGGGGGCGAGAACACTGAAGCTTTCTTT.

The chain employs TRBV10-3 and TRBJ2-2, with D possibly being TRBD1 or TRBD2 (5 bases each). Germline V CDR1 and CDR2: ENHRY, SYGVKD. This CDR3 is 10 amino acids long. Trimming shortened V by 8 bases and J by 10 bases, and 8 bases separated the two germline ends. This chain's CDR3 is CAIGDVELFF. CDR3 nucleotide sequence: TGTGCCATCGGGGACGTGGAGCTGTTTTTT.

The chain couples TRBV5-6 to TRBJ2-3; 9 positions match TRBD2. The CDR3 loop spans 14 amino acids. Germline assignment: CDR1 SGHDT and CDR2 YYEEEE. V was clipped by 8 bases and J by 6 bases; unmatched bases: 10. CDR3 amino acids: CASNGLAPTDTQYF. CDR3 nucleotides: TGTGCCAGTAACGGACTAGCGCCCACGGATACGCAGTATTTT. The full variable domain, in which reference TRBV5-6 and TRBJ2-3 provide the parts outside the CDR3, is DAGVTQSPTHLIKTRGQQVTLRCSPKSGHDTVSWYQQALGQGPQFIFQYYEEEERQRGNFPDRFSGHQFPNYSSELNVNALLLGDSALYLCASNGLAPTDTQYFGPGTRLTVL.

V is TRBV5-4 and J is TRBJ2-5; D might be TRBD2 (7 bases). V lost 4 bases and J lost 2, with 12 bases in between. This CDR3 contains 14 residues. The germline V gene has CDR1 SGHNT and CDR2 YYREEE (reference sequence). CDR3 DNA sequence: TGTGCCAGCAGCGGGGGGGCAGCACAAGAGACCCAGTACTTC. Its protein product is CASSGGAAQETQYF.

This clonotype has ten or more counts. The DNA of the CDR3 is TGTGCCAGCAGTGAGGGGTCCGGAGGGGTTGAAGCTTTCTTT. Encoded protein: CASSEGSGGVEAFF. The chain uses TRBV2 and TRBJ1-1; D is perhaps TRBD1 (5 bases). V was shortened by 3 bases and J by 7 bases, with 15 bases between the two germline ends. This CDR3 contains 14 residues. Germline V lookup: CDR1 SNHLY, CDR2 FYNNEI.

There are many counts of this clonotype. The chain joins TRBV6-6 to TRBJ1-1; D remains ambiguous. V was shortened by 0 bases and J by 1 base, with 6 bases between the two germline ends. This CDR3 is built from 14 residues. Germline lookup yields CDR1 MNHNY and CDR2 SVGAGI (reference sequence). In DNA, the CDR3 is TGTGCCAGCAGTTACTCCGGCGGGAACACTGAAGCTTTCTTT. Translating gives CASSYSGGNTEAFF.

Comments on this clonotype: A read error may account for a junction end that differs from germline. This chain connects TRBV10-3 to TRBJ2-3; weak D call: TRBD1 (5 bases). The CDR3 is made up of 15 amino acids. From germline, CDR1 is ENHRY and CDR2 SYGVKD. The CDR3 sequence is CAISESTEDTDTKYF. The CDR3 DNA sequence: TGTGCCATCAGTGAGTCGACCGAGGACACAGATACGAAGTATTTT.

Note on this clonotype: A much more abundant neighbour one base away suggests this may be a read error. The gene calls are TRBV6-1 and TRBJ1-1, with a tentative D call TRBD1 (5 bases). This CDR3 is built from 15 residues. The V end was cut by 5 bases, the J end by 1 base, with 14 bases between. CDR1 is MNHNS and CDR2 is SASEGT in the germline V gene. The CDR3 sequence: CASSPKGPKNTEAFF. The CDR3 region has the DNA TGTGCCAGCAGTCCCAAGGGACCGAAGAACACTGAAGCTTTCTTT.

The J gene is TRBJ2-7, the V gene TRBV5-4; D may be TRBD1 (5 bases). CDR1 is SGHNT and CDR2 is YYREEE in the germline V gene (reference sequence). V was pared by 5 bases and J by 2 bases, with 17 bases between. The CDR3 is 15 residues long. The CDR3 spells CASRPNQQAPYEQYF. Written as DNA, the CDR3 is TGTGCCAGCAGGCCAAACCAACAGGCACCCTACGAGCAGTACTTC.

The chain uses TRBV12-3 or TRBV12-4 and TRBJ2-2; D uncertain. The CDR3 consists of 11 residues. CDR3 DNA sequence: TGTGTGCTCGTGTTAGACGGGGAGCTGTTTTTT. Translating gives CVLVLDGELFF.

The gene calls are TRBV2 and TRBJ2-1; 7 bases line up with TRBD1. Germline V CDR1 and CDR2: SNHLY, FYNNEI. This CDR3 region has 15 residues. V lost 6 bases, J lost 0 bases, and 5 bases stayed unmatched. CDR3 DNA: TGTGCCAGCAGGGGGACAGACTACTCCTACAATGAGCAGTTCTTC. Protein: CASRGTDYSYNEQFF.

CDR3 nucleotides: TGTGCCAGCGTAGTTGAATATTGCTACACCTTC. Translating it yields CASVVEYCYTF. The V gene is TRBV6-2 or TRBV6-3, the J gene TRBJ1-2; D is ambiguous. Between the trimmed V and J ends, which lost 8 bases and 9 bases, there was a span of 13 bases. CDR1 and CDR2 (germline): MNHEY, SVGEGT. The CDR3 loop spans 11 amino acids.

With respect to this clonotype: This sequence may be a read error, since a much larger clone differs from it by one base. This rearrangement joins TRBV20-1 to TRBJ2-7; either TRBD1 or TRBD2 may supply D (5 bases each). Trimming left V 6 bases short and J 5 bases short, with 14 bases between. The CDR3 is 12 amino acids. Germline assignment: CDR1 DFQATT and CDR2 SNEGSKA (reference sequence). The CDR3 loop is CSAITWGNEQYF. CDR3 sequence (DNA): TGCAGTGCCATTACTTGGGGGAACGAGCAGTACTTC.

This clonotype has more than one count but fewer than ten. This chain links TRBV29-1 with TRBJ2-7, with 11 bases lining up with TRBD1. Germline V gene sequence: CDR1 SQVTM, CDR2 ANQGSEA. This CDR3 contains 13 residues. Trimming at V came to 7 bases and at J to 5 bases, leaving 7 bases not matched to a gene. As DNA, the CDR3 is TGCAGCGGGGAGGGACAGGGGGACCACGAGCAGTACTTC. Residues: CSGEGQGDHEQYF.

This clonotype was seen ten or more times. V gene TRBV18 combines with J gene TRBJ2-1, with D hard to call. With 1 base removed from V and 3 bases from J, the gap between germline ends came to 4 bases. From germline, CDR1 is KGHSH and CDR2 LQKENI. The CDR3 extends over 13 amino acids. In nucleotides, the CDR3 is TGTGCCAGCTCACCACAGGGCTACAATGAGCAGTTCTTC. Residues: CASSPQGYNEQFF.

Points on this clonotype: This may be a read error, as it is one base from a much larger clone. The gene calls are TRBV28 and TRBJ2-7; 7 bases fit TRBD2. The germline V gene has CDR1 MDHEN and CDR2 SYDVKM. This CDR3 has 15 residues. The V and J ends lost 5 bases and 2 bases, in that order; junction bases with no gene match: 9. CDR3 region: CASSRNSGHTYEQYF. CDR3 DNA sequence: TGTGCCAGCAGTCGGAATAGCGGGCACACCTACGAGCAGTACTTC.

The chain recombines TRBV5-1 with TRBJ1-2; 10 nucleotides match TRBD1. CDR1 is SGHRS, CDR2 YFSETQ, per germline. The CDR3 has 15 residues. The ends lost 4 bases at V and 4 bases at J; junction bases unmatched: 7. The CDR3 spells CASSKNRDRGYGYTF. In DNA, the CDR3 is TGCGCCAGCAGCAAAAACCGGGACAGGGGCTATGGCTACACCTTC.

This rearrangement joins TRBV5-1 to TRBJ2-3; D may be TRBD2 (7 bases). Trimming removed 0 bases at V and 6 bases at J, with 17 bases between. Germline loops: CDR1 SGHRS, CDR2 YFSETQ. The CDR3 length is 16 residues. CDR3 loop: CASSLARRGPVDTQYF. The CDR3 DNA reads TGCGCCAGCAGCTTGGCCAGGCGGGGGCCCGTGGATACGCAGTATTTT.

Comments on this clonotype: This may be a read error, as it is one base from a much larger clone. The chain has TRBV28 and TRBJ1-5; TRBD1 aligns across 7 bases. Germline V CDR1 and CDR2: MDHEN, SYDVKM. The V segment lost 5 bases and the J segment 5 bases; nucleotides outside the gene matches: 3. This CDR3 is 13 amino acids long. The CDR3: CASSRDSDQPQHF. In DNA form, the CDR3 reads TGTGCCAGCAGTAGGGACAGCGATCAGCCCCAGCATTTT.

This clonotype occurred many times. This chain links TRBV6-1 with TRBJ2-1; D remains ambiguous. The CDR3 loop spans 11 amino acids. Germline assignment: CDR1 MNHNS and CDR2 SASEGT. Trimming cost V 4 bases and J 10 bases, with 8 bases left between them. CDR3 residues: CASSGYSEQFF. CDR3 nucleotide sequence: TGTGCCAGCAGTGGCTACTCCGAGCAGTTCTTC.

A word on this clonotype: This may come from a read error, since a much larger clone is one base off. The genes are TRBV28 and TRBJ2-7; TRBD1 matches 7 bases. Germline trimming cut 5 bases from V and 6 bases from J; bases unmatched to any gene: 10. Germline V gene lookup returns CDR1 MDHEN and CDR2 SYDVKM. This CDR3 spans 14 amino acids. The CDR3 nucleotides are TGTGCCAGCAGTCTCACCATACAGGGGTTCGAGCAGTACTTC. Translation: CASSLTIQGFEQYF.